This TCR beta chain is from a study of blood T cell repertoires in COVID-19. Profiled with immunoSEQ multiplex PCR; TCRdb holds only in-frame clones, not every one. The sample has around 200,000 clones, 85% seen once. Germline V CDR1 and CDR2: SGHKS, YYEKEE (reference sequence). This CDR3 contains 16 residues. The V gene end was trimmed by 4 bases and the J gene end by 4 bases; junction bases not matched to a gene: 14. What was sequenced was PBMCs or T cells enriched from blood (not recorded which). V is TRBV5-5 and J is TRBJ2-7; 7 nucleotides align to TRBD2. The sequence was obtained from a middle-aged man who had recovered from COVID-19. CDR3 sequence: CASSPIGLGVQYEQYF. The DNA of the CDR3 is TGTGCCAGCAGCCCGATAGGACTAGGCGTCCAGTACGAGCAGTACTTC.